This TCR beta chain derives from a study of T cells in Graves' hyperthyroidism and ophthalmopathy. CDR3 length: 13 residues. Trimming pared 8 bases from V and 4 bases from J, leaving 12 bases between. CDR1 SNHLY and CDR2 FYNNEI come from the germline V gene. Study-wide results and caveats: A model of 13 V-J pairs discriminated ophthalmopathy from stable hyperthyroidism. With a median lead of approximately 6 months before onset, the model predicted ophthalmopathy.

Amplified TCR beta CDR3 regions came from RNA transcripts. The HTBI primer set was used in a first-round RT-PCR of the TCR CDR3. One entry per CDR3 protein, called by TCRdb with MiXCR from the multiplex PCR reads. The repertoire holds 200,000 to 250,000 distinct CDR3 sequences, 24% seen once, with about a third in the top ten. This clonotype has a count of ten or more. Its antigen is not identified. Patients with ophthalmopathy all had a Clinical Activity Score of at least 3, a NOSPECS grade of at least 4 and duration under 3 months. Exclusion criteria comprised uncontrolled infection, other autoimmune disease, pregnancy or lactation.

The chain combines TRBV2 with TRBJ1-5; D perhaps matches TRBD1 (5 bases). The source of this sequence is a woman between 40 and 55 years old with Graves' ophthalmopathy. The specimen was blood. Here the CDR3 reads CASVRDANQPQHF. CDR3 coding DNA: TGTGCCAGCGTCCGGGACGCAAATCAGCCCCAGCATTTT.